A single sample is the source of the 12 T cell receptor beta chains below, sequenced in a study of blood T cell repertoires in COVID-19 (dated by TCRdb to between 2020 and 2021). Library construction relied on the immunoSEQ multiplex PCR assay. In TCRdb, the immuneACCESS table is reduced to in-frame sequences with V and J assigned. These tables do not hold every clone; where another copy was compared, an unresolved V gene accounts for under half, and the others remain unexplained. This sample has 310,000 or so clones in its table, and roughly 86% of those were observed once. The ten largest clonotypes hold 8.5% to 10% of the sample. Sequences were obtained from PBMCs or T cells enriched from blood (not recorded which). Receptors were obtained from a woman between 18 and 29 years old who had recovered from COVID-19.

For this clone: Other DNA sequences of this sample code for an identical CDR3. The chain carries TRBV5-4 and TRBJ1-2; weak D call: TRBD1 (5 bases). Germline V gene sequence: CDR1 SGHNT, CDR2 YYREEE (reference sequence). The germline V and J ends were trimmed by 0 bases and 2 bases, with 8 bases remaining between them. CDR3 length: 14 residues. The CDR3 is CASSLGQGNYGYTF. In nucleotides, the CDR3 is TGTGCCAGCAGCTTGGGCCAGGGAAACTATGGCTACACCTTC.

This clone was seen a few times. The CDR3, as DNA: TGCGCCAGCAGCTTGGCGGGGATGGATGAAAAACTGTTTTTT. As protein: CASSLAGMDEKLFF. The V gene is TRBV5-1, the J gene TRBJ1-4; D uncertain. V was cut by 0 bases and J by 6 bases, with 9 bases left in between. This CDR3 is built from 14 residues. Germline CDR1 and CDR2: SGHRS and YFSETQ.

The chain carries TRBV9 and TRBJ1-5; the D gene is possibly TRBD1 (5 bases). Looked up from germline, CDR1 is SGDLS and CDR2 is YYNGEE. The CDR3 sequence is 14 residues long. The V end was cut by 4 bases, the J end by 2 bases, with 10 bases between. The CDR3 sequence is CASSPGVGNQPQHF. The CDR3 region has the DNA TGTGCCAGCAGCCCGGGGGTTGGCAATCAGCCCCAGCATTTT.

The chain links TRBV7-9 to TRBJ2-2, with TRBD1 matching over 7 bases. This CDR3 region has 15 residues. After removal of 10 bases from V and 2 bases from J, the junction contained 10 bases not matched to a gene. CDR1 is SEHNR, CDR2 FQNEAQ, per germline (reference sequence). The CDR3 DNA reads as TGTGCCATCACCCGAGGGACAGCCAACACCGGGGAGCTGTTTTTT. Protein product: CAITRGTANTGELFF.

The rearrangement links TRBV18 to TRBJ1-2; 9 bases line up with TRBD1. Germline lookup yields CDR1 KGHSH and CDR2 LQKENI. The length of the CDR3 is 16 residues. V lost 3 bases to trimming and J lost 1 base; unmatched junction nucleotides: 6. The CDR3 bases are TGTGCCAGCTCACCGACGGGACAGGGCGGTAACTATGGCTACACCTTC. It translates to CASSPTGQGGNYGYTF.

The rearrangement links TRBV4-1 to TRBJ2-7; D might be TRBD2 (6 bases). Germline CDR1 MGHRA, CDR2 YSYEKL. The CDR3 is made up of 15 amino acids. Trimming removed 4 bases at V and 5 bases at J, with 18 bases between. CDR3 in amino acids: CASSRTVLEGHEQYF. The CDR3 bases are TGCGCCAGCAGCCGAACGGTCTTGGAGGGCCACGAGCAGTACTTC.

This sequence joins TRBV5-6 and TRBJ1-4; the D is unclear. V was trimmed by 7 bases and J by 8 bases, leaving 21 bases between them. CDR1 and CDR2 from the germline V gene are SGHDT and YYEEEE. This CDR3 spans 15 amino acids. The chain's CDR3 is CASATGGSSQEKLFF. CDR3 in DNA: TGTGCCAGCGCTACGGGAGGCTCTAGTCAAGAAAAACTGTTTTTT.

The rearrangement links TRBV11-2 to TRBJ1-1; a weak D match, TRBD1 (6 bases). The CDR3 has 15 amino acids. V lost 5 bases and J 1 base, leaving 14 bases between the germline ends. Germline V gene sequence: CDR1 SGHAT, CDR2 FQNNGV. In DNA, the CDR3 is TGTGCCAGCAGCCCTCTCACAGGGTCGAACACTGAAGCTTTCTTT. This encodes CASSPLTGSNTEAFF. Using reference TRBV11-2 and TRBJ1-1 for the parts outside the CDR3, the full variable domain is EAGVAQSPRYKIIEKRQSVAFWCNPISGHATLYWYQQILGQGPKLLIQFQNNGVVDDSQLPKDRFSAERLKGVDSTLKIQPAKLEDSAVYLCASSPLTGSNTEAFFGQGTRLTVV.

V and J are TRBV4-3 and TRBJ2-7, with a tentative D call TRBD1 (6 bases). V was trimmed by 1 base and J by 3 bases, leaving 13 bases between them. This CDR3 has 15 amino acids. Germline lookup yields CDR1 LGHNA and CDR2 YSLEER. The CDR3 here is CASSQGAGADYEQYF. The CDR3 region has the DNA TGCGCCAGCAGCCAAGGGGCAGGGGCGGACTACGAGCAGTACTTC.

The chain recombines TRBV7-2 with TRBJ1-1, with D possibly TRBD1 on 6 matching bases. This CDR3 comprises 13 residues. Trimming took off 3 bases at V and 5 bases at J, with 10 bases between the two ends. Germline assignment: CDR1 SGHTA and CDR2 FQGNSA. The CDR3 DNA is TGTGCCAGCAGCTTGGGGGGGCTAACTGAAGCTTTCTTT. This codes for CASSLGGLTEAFF. The whole variable domain, filled in from reference TRBV7-2 and TRBJ1-1, reads GAGVSQSPSNKVTEKGKDVELRCDPISGHTALYWYRQSLGQGLEFLIYFQGNSAPDKSGLPSDRFSAERTGGSVSTLTIQRTQQEDSAVYLCASSLGGLTEAFFGQGTRLTVV.

The chain is built from TRBV20-1 and TRBJ2-2; D is ambiguous. Trimming stripped 3 bases from V and 1 base from J, with 9 bases between. Germline loops: CDR1 DFQATT, CDR2 SNEGSKA (reference sequence). CDR3 size: 14 residues. CDR3 in DNA: TGCAGTGCTAGTGAAAATCTGAACACCGGGGAGCTGTTTTTT. Translating it yields CSASENLNTGELFF.

Of note for this clone: The sample has other DNA sequences that encode this CDR3 too. The chain carries TRBV5-5 and TRBJ2-1; possibly TRBD2 for D (6 bases). Germline loops: CDR1 SGHKS, CDR2 YYEKEE (reference sequence). V was cut by 0 bases and J by 0 bases, with 7 bases left in between. The CDR3 loop spans 15 amino acids. For the CDR3, the DNA is TGTGCCAGCAGCTTGGACGGGAGCTCCTACAATGAGCAGTTCTTC. Translation gives CASSLDGSSYNEQFF.